Each of the 27 T cell receptor beta chains below was sequenced from the same sample in a study of cytomegalovirus exposure and HLA in healthy donors (dated 2017 in TCRdb). The library was generated by the immunoSEQ multiplex PCR assay. A mixture of 60 forward primers for TCR Vbeta segments and 13 reverse primers for TCR Jbeta segments was used in the multiplex PCR. TCRdb obtained this table from immuneACCESS and retained in-frame rearrangements with V and J assigned. These tables miss some clones; where compared with another copy, unresolved V genes account for less than half of the shortfall, and the remainder is unexplained. The sample table holds around 110,000 clones, of which roughly a tenth were seen once. The ten biggest clones cover roughly 3% of the sample. The specimen was PBMCs. These receptors were collected from a man aged 30-40 years in good health and CMV-seronegative.

This clone was seen a handful of times. The chain is built from TRBV6-1 and TRBJ2-3; 7 bases align to TRBD2. V shed 6 bases and J 5 bases; nucleotides not matched to a gene: 11. The CDR3 extends over 15 amino acids. CDR1 MNHNS and CDR2 SASEGT come from the germline V gene. The CDR3, as DNA: TGTGCCAGCAGGACTGGGGTGGGGGGGTTAGATACGCAGTATTTT. Encoded protein: CASRTGVGGLDTQYF.

The chain has TRBV2 and TRBJ2-1, with 8 positions matching TRBD1. V shed 7 bases and J 10 bases; nucleotides not matched to a gene: 12. CDR3 length: 14 amino acids. The V gene's germline CDR1 is SNHLY and CDR2 FYNNEI. As DNA, the CDR3 is TGTGCCAGCAAAAGACAGGGGCCCTTGGGGGAGCAGTTCTTC. Amino acids: CASKRQGPLGEQFF.

There are a few counts of this clone. The J gene is TRBJ2-7, the V gene TRBV5-1; D possibly corresponds to TRBD2 (6 bases). V lost 0 bases and J 3 bases, leaving 10 bases between the germline ends. Germline V gives CDR1 SGHRS, CDR2 YFSETQ. This CDR3 region has 14 residues. The CDR3 DNA reads TGCGCCAGCAGCTTGGCTAGCGATGGCTACGAGCAGTACTTC. As protein: CASSLASDGYEQYF.

This rearrangement joins TRBV5-1 to TRBJ2-2; a possible D gene is TRBD1 (7 bases). The CDR3 extends over 15 amino acids. Trimming took off 1 base at V and 5 bases at J, with 12 bases between the two ends. From germline, CDR1 is SGHRS and CDR2 YFSETQ. The CDR3, as DNA: TGCGCCAGCAGCTTGCGGAGGGGGCGGACCGGGGAGCTGTTTTTT. This codes for CASSLRRGRTGELFF.

The chain employs TRBV7-9 and TRBJ2-7; D unresolved. V shed 5 bases and J shed 2 bases, with 16 bases lying between them. This CDR3 has 15 residues. Germline CDR1 reads SEHNR; CDR2 reads FQNEAQ (reference sequence). The CDR3 bases are TGTGCCAGCAGCCCCACAGTAGTACTTACCTACGAGCAGTACTTC. Its translation is CASSPTVVLTYEQYF.

The V gene is TRBV27, the J gene TRBJ1-5; 7 nucleotides match TRBD1. The CDR3 is 15 residues long. Germline CDR1 MNHEY, CDR2 SMNVEV (reference sequence). After removal of 2 bases from V and 4 bases from J, the junction contained 5 bases not matched to a gene. CDR3 sequence: CASSLRGQINQPQHF. The DNA of the CDR3 is TGTGCCAGCAGTTTACGGGGACAGATAAATCAGCCCCAGCATTTT.

The J gene is TRBJ2-3, the V gene TRBV29-1; TRBD2 matches 8 bases. This CDR3 is 11 amino acids long. Trimming cost V 8 bases and J 7 bases; bases outside gene matches: 5. Germline CDR1 reads SQVTM; CDR2 reads ANQGSEA. The CDR3 bases are TGCAGCTGCCCGGGGGGGTATACGCAGTATTTT. Translated, it gives CSCPGGYTQYF.

This clone has more than one count but fewer than ten. The chain recombines TRBV9 with TRBJ2-2; 7 nucleotides line up with TRBD2. V was clipped by 0 bases and J by 3 bases; unmatched bases: 5. The CDR3 covers 16 residues. Germline V CDR1 and CDR2: SGDLS, YYNGEE. CDR3 DNA sequence: TGTGCCAGCAGCGTAGGTGGCGGGGGTTACACCGGGGAGCTGTTTTTT. Its translation: CASSVGGGGYTGELFF.

This clone occurred a few times. This chain joins TRBV19 and TRBJ2-2; perhaps TRBD1 as D (6 bases). Germline V gives CDR1 LNHDA, CDR2 SQIVND (reference sequence). This CDR3 spans 18 amino acids. The V end lost 5 bases, the J end lost 5 bases, and 24 bases lay between the germline ends. In DNA form, the CDR3 reads TGTGCCAGTAGTTCCACCCTAACAACAGGGCGGCGAACCGGGGAGCTGTTTTTT. It yields the protein CASSSTLTTGRRTGELFF.

This clone turned up a few times. The J gene is TRBJ1-1, the V gene TRBV5-4, with D possibly matching TRBD1 (6 bases). The CDR3 runs to 14 residues. CDR1 SGHNT and CDR2 YYREEE come from the germline V gene (reference sequence). The V end lost 1 base, the J end lost 5 bases, and 12 bases lay between the germline ends. The CDR3 DNA is TGTGCCAGCAGCTTGTCAGGGGACGGGACTGAAGCTTTCTTT. Translation gives CASSLSGDGTEAFF.

This clone was counted a few times. The V call is TRBV6-5, the J call TRBJ1-4; D may be TRBD1 (5 bases). The CDR3 runs to 15 residues. Germline V lookup: CDR1 MNHEY, CDR2 SVGAGI. V lost 6 bases and J 0 bases, leaving 11 bases between the germline ends. Written as DNA, the CDR3 is TGTGCCAGCAGGGAATCGACAGCAACTAATGAAAAACTGTTTTTT. It encodes CASRESTATNEKLFF.

This clone was seen a few times. The J gene is TRBJ2-7, the V gene TRBV19, with a weak D call TRBD1 (6 bases). Per the germline V gene, CDR1 is LNHDA and CDR2 is SQIVND (reference sequence). The CDR3 spans 14 residues. V dropped 5 bases and J dropped 3 bases, with 14 bases sitting between them. CDR3 nucleotides: TGTGCCAGTAGTTCCCGACAGGAGATCTACGAGCAGTACTTC. Its protein product is CASSSRQEIYEQYF.

This clone was seen more than once but under ten times. The rearrangement joins TRBV15 to TRBJ1-1; no reliable D call. V dropped 0 bases and J dropped 4 bases, with 9 bases sitting between them. The CDR3 extends over 14 amino acids. Germline CDR1 LNHNV, CDR2 YYDKDF (reference sequence). CDR3 loop: CATSRDSAGTEAFF. DNA of the CDR3: TGTGCCACCAGCAGAGATTCTGCCGGCACTGAAGCTTTCTTT.

This clone has a handful of counts. The chain links TRBV7-9 to TRBJ1-1; 8 bases align to TRBD1. This CDR3 has 16 residues. The J segment lost 6 bases and the V segment lost 4 bases, leaving 13 bases of the junction unmatched. Germline V lookup: CDR1 SEHNR, CDR2 FQNEAQ (reference sequence). Written as DNA, the CDR3 is TGTGCCAGCAGCTCTGGACAGGGTTCGCGGGTTCCTGAAGCTTTCTTT. The encoded protein is CASSSGQGSRVPEAFF. The variable domain in full, completed from reference TRBV7-9 and TRBJ1-1, reads DTGVSQNPRHKITKRGQNVTFRCDPISEHNRLYWYRQTLGQGPEFLTYFQNEAQLEKSRLLSDRFSAERPKGSFSTLEIQRTEQGDSAMYLCASSSGQGSRVPEAFFGQGTRLTVV.

Only a few counts were recorded for this clone. CDR3 sequence reads: CASSPEFSTDTQYF. CDR3 DNA sequence: TGTGCCAGCAGCCCCGAGTTCAGCACAGATACGCAGTATTTT. The rearrangement links TRBV9 to TRBJ2-3; D unresolved. V dropped 4 bases and J dropped 0 bases, with 9 bases sitting between them. From germline, CDR1 is SGDLS and CDR2 YYNGEE. The CDR3 length is 14 residues.

This clone was seen a handful of times. The J gene is TRBJ1-2, the V gene TRBV9; no clear D. The CDR3 runs to 14 residues. The ends were cut back, 4 bases at V and 0 bases at J, with 10 bases in the middle. The germline V gene has CDR1 SGDLS and CDR2 YYNGEE. The CDR3 loop is CASSSLEANYGYTF. The CDR3 coding sequence is TGTGCCAGCAGCTCCCTGGAGGCTAACTATGGCTACACCTTC.

This clone was seen only a few times. V is TRBV7-9 and J is TRBJ2-7; D might be TRBD2 (6 bases). The CDR3 extends over 15 amino acids. Germline values: CDR1 SEHNR, CDR2 FQNEAQ (reference sequence). Trimming stripped 2 bases from V and 3 bases from J, with 14 bases between. This chain's CDR3 is CASSLRGGVLYEQYF. DNA for the CDR3: TGTGCCAGCAGCTTACGGGGCGGGGTACTCTACGAGCAGTACTTC.

This clone appeared a few times. The CDR3 sequence: CASSEPIQGRETQYF. CDR3 coding DNA: TGTGCCAGCAGTGAACCAATACAGGGGAGGGAGACCCAGTACTTC. The chain has TRBV28 and TRBJ2-5; D is perhaps TRBD1 (7 bases). The CDR3 extends over 15 amino acids. V lost 5 bases to trimming and J lost 5 bases, with 18 bases between them. Germline-derived CDR1 and CDR2 are MDHEN and SYDVKM.

The rearrangement links TRBV19 to TRBJ1-1; D call uncertain. The CDR3 is 13 amino acids. The germline V gene has CDR1 LNHDA and CDR2 SQIVND (reference sequence). V was cut by 7 bases and J by 0 bases, with 9 bases left in between. The CDR3 sequence is CASTLTLNTEAFF. The CDR3, as DNA: TGTGCCAGTACCCTGACACTGAACACTGAAGCTTTCTTT.

A few counts support this clone. This chain joins TRBV6-5 and TRBJ1-2; 9 nucleotides line up with TRBD1. The CDR3 consists of 14 residues. The germline gives CDR1 MNHEY, CDR2 SVGAGI. Germline trimming cut 5 bases from V and 6 bases from J; bases unmatched to any gene: 7. The CDR3 nucleotides are TGTGCCAGCAGTCCCCGGACAGGGGTTAATGGCTACACCTTC. Residues: CASSPRTGVNGYTF.

This clone was picked up a small number of times. The V call is TRBV7-8, the J call TRBJ1-3; a possible D gene is TRBD1 (5 bases). CDR1 and CDR2 from the germline V gene are SGHVS and FQNEAQ. V gave up 5 bases and J gave up 7 bases, with 9 bases separating them. This CDR3 has 12 residues. CDR3 DNA sequence: TGTGCCAGCAGCCCCCGACAGAACACCATATATTTT. Translated: CASSPRQNTIYF.

This sequence joins TRBV29-1 and TRBJ2-7; weak D call: TRBD2 (6 bases). This CDR3 spans 12 amino acids. Per germline, CDR1 SQVTM and CDR2 ANQGSEA. V gave up 8 bases and J gave up 5 bases, with 16 bases separating them. The CDR3 spells CSLRDGVDEQYF. CDR3 bases: TGCAGCTTGCGGGATGGGGTGGACGAGCAGTACTTC.

The gene calls are TRBV7-6 and TRBJ2-3, with 8 bases that match TRBD2. The CDR3 sequence is 15 residues long. Per germline, CDR1 SGHVS and CDR2 FNYEAQ. With V trimmed by 5 bases and J by 5 bases, 9 bases remained unmatched. The CDR3 loop reads CASSRLPGGQDTQYF. The CDR3 DNA reads as TGTGCCAGCAGCCGTTTGCCGGGGGGGCAAGATACGCAGTATTTT.

This chain links TRBV5-1 with TRBJ2-7; D possibly corresponds to TRBD2 (6 bases). The V and J ends lost 0 bases and 2 bases respectively, with 9 bases between them. Germline CDR1 and CDR2: SGHRS and YFSETQ. The CDR3 is made up of 14 amino acids. CDR3 coding DNA: TGCGCCAGCAGCTTGGAGCGGGTAACCTACGAGCAGTACTTC. It encodes CASSLERVTYEQYF.

This clone has only a few counts. The chain uses TRBV7-9 and TRBJ1-2, with 9 bases matching TRBD1. The J segment lost 6 bases and the V segment lost 4 bases, leaving 3 bases of the junction unmatched. The CDR3 sequence is 13 residues long. Germline V gene data show CDR1 as SEHNR and CDR2 as FQNEAQ (reference sequence). The CDR3 sequence is CASSSDRGHGYTF. The CDR3 bases are TGTGCCAGCAGCTCGGACAGGGGCCATGGCTACACCTTC.

This clone occurred a few times. Other DNA variants within this sample encode the same CDR3. The V and J genes are TRBV10-3 and TRBJ2-1; D is perhaps TRBD2 (5 bases). In germline, CDR1 is ENHRY, CDR2 SYGVKD. The CDR3 is made up of 15 amino acids. With 3 bases removed from V and 3 bases from J, the gap between germline ends came to 12 bases. CDR3 residues: CAISDDGGGYNEQFF. In DNA, the CDR3 is TGTGCCATCAGTGACGACGGTGGAGGCTACAATGAGCAGTTCTTC.

This clone was found a few times. The chain combines TRBV5-4 with TRBJ2-7, with D perhaps TRBD1 (5 bases). Germline V gene lookup returns CDR1 SGHNT and CDR2 YYREEE (reference sequence). V was pared by 0 bases and J by 4 bases, with 11 bases between. The CDR3 spans 14 residues. The CDR3 protein is CASSLDRQPYEQYF. CDR3 nucleotide sequence: TGTGCCAGCAGCTTGGACAGGCAACCGTACGAGCAGTACTTC.